This T cell receptor beta chain was retrieved from a study of human CD8 memory T cell subsets. Study-wide points: The sequencing covered T cell receptor beta chains alone.

Sequencing libraries of TCR beta were made by UMI-labeled 5' RACE. Each CDR3 protein gets one entry in TCRdb, which reprocessed the 5' RACE reads and gives no DNA. The sample table sets out 7,200 or so distinct CDR3 sequences. CDR1 and CDR2 from the germline V gene are MNHEY and SMNVEV (reference sequence). This CDR3 is 15 amino acids long. Note on this clonotype: Its antigen is currently unknown.

Extraction drew RNA from duplicate vials of around 140,000 sorted CD8+ T cells for each subset. The sequence was collected from a human donor in good health. Specimen: CD8+ T cells from PBMCs. The chain combines TRBV27 with TRBJ1-2; the TCRdb call, TRBD1, lacks DNA for checking. The CDR3 loop reads CASSPGTATNYGYTF.